This T cell receptor (beta chain) came from a study of blood T cells in healthy people across ages. CDR3 length: 12 amino acids. The V gene lost 4 bases and the J gene lost 3 bases, with 7 bases spanning the gap. From germline, CDR1 is SQVTM and CDR2 ANQGSEA. The use of a sample-barcoded 5' primer and a J-beta primer mix characterized a second PCR of roughly 6 to 11 cycles. MiXCR, run by TCRdb on the 5' RACE reads, gives a single entry per CDR3 protein. Of hundreds of thousands of distinct CDR3 sequences detected, approximately 53% appear once; the ten largest clones hold around 25%. The chain joins TRBV29-1 to TRBJ1-5, with D possibly TRBD1 on 5 matching bases. This TCR came from a man aged 35 to 55 in good health. Sequenced material: blood. The CDR3 sequence is CSVGQLNQPQHF. In nucleotides, the CDR3 is TGCAGCGTTGGACAGCTCAATCAGCCCCAGCATTTT. The whole variable domain, remainder taken from reference TRBV29-1 and TRBJ1-5, is SAVISQKPSRDICQRGTSLTIQCQVDSQVTMMFWYRQQPGQSLTLIATANQGSEATYESGFVIDKFPISRPNLTFSTLTVSNMSPEDSSIYLCSVGQLNQPQHFGDGTRLSIL.